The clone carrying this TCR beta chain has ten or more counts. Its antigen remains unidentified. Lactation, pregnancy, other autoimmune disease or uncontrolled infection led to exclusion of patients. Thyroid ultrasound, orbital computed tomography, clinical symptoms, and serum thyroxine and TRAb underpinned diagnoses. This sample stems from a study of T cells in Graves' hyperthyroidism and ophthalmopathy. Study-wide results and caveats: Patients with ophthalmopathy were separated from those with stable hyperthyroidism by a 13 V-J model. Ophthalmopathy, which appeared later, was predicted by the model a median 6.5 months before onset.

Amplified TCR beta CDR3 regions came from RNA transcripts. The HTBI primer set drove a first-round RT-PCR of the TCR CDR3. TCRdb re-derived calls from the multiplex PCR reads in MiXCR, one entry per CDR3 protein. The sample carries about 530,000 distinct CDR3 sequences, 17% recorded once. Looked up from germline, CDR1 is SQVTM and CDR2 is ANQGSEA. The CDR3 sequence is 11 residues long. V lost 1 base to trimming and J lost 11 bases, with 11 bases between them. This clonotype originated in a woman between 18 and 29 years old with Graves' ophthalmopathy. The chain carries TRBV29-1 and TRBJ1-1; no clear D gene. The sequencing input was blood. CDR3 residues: CSVEAEGRAFF. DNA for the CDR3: TGCAGCGTTGAAGCGGAGGGTCGGGCTTTCTTT.